The text below deals with one T cell receptor beta chain. TCRdb independently ran MiXCR on the RT-PCR reads; one entry per CDR3 protein. The data contain fewer than 250,000 distinct CDR3 sequences, roughly 15% of them singletons. J lost 2 bases, V lost 0 bases, and 3 bases had no gene match. The CDR3 is 15 amino acids. The germline CDR1 and CDR2 sequences are ENHRY and SYGVKD. This specimen belongs to a study of patients and donors after allogeneic stem cell transplantation. The J gene is TRBJ1-2, the V gene TRBV10-3, with 7 bases aligning to TRBD1. This TCR derives from a human donor who was either an allogeneic HSCT recipient or a stem cell or donor lymphocyte infusion donor (not recorded which). It is not recorded whose cells these are; they may come from a transplant donor. The sequencing sample was made of blood, either unsorted or a sorted T cell fraction (not recorded which). The CDR3 protein is CAISESPRGNYGYTF. CDR3 bases: TGTGCCATCAGTGAGTCGCCCAGGGGGAACTATGGCTACACCTTC.